Listed below are T cell receptor beta chains from one sample, sequenced in a study of T-cell memory formation after mild COVID-19. Each CDR3 protein is one row after TCRdb ran MiXCR on the 5' RACE reads. Of under 250,000 distinct CDR3 sequences detected, approximately 15% appear once; the ten largest clones hold more than 2%. The sample taken for sequencing was PBMCs or a T cell subset sorted from them (not recorded which). The receptors were sampled from an adult woman who had mild COVID-19 (a few samples of this study predate the infection). Cell type and time point are not known. CDR3s include the opening cysteine and the closing phenylalanine or tryptophan. A D gene is named only where the DNA matches it firmly. A row's size may be missing; if present it is once, few, many or a size class.

j_call,d_call,clone_size,v_call,cdr3_aa,cdr3_nt
TRBJ2-7,TRBD2,-,TRBV9,CASSSRETSGSYEQYF,TGTGCCAGCAGCTCCCGGGAGACTAGCGGTTCCTACGAGCAGTACTTC
TRBJ2-2,-,-,TRBV6-5,CASSYSTTANLFYGDTGELFF,TGTGCCAGCAGTTACTCGACGACAGCGAACCTATTTTATGGGGACACCGGGGAGCTGTTTTTT
TRBJ2-5,TRBD1,-,TRBV3-1,CASSRTGDRQTQYF,TGTGCCAGCAGCCGGACAGGGGATAGGCAGACCCAGTACTTC
TRBJ2-5,TRBD2,-,TRBV5-1,CASSRLGLAGGPETQYF,TGCGCCAGCAGCCGCCTGGGTTTAGCGGGAGGGCCAGAGACCCAGTACTTC
TRBJ1-1,TRBD1,many,TRBV5-1,CASSLASGGTEAFF,TGCGCCAGCAGCTTGGCCTCAGGGGGCACTGAAGCTTTCTTT
TRBJ2-2,TRBD2,few,TRBV7-8,CASSWTRSNTGELFF,TGTGCCAGCAGCTGGACTAGATCGAACACCGGGGAGCTGTTTTTT
TRBJ2-1,-,-,TRBV18,CASSPQAGEVGEQFF,TGTGCCAGCTCACCACAGGCAGGGGAAGTAGGTGAGCAGTTCTTC
TRBJ2-6,TRBD1,-,TRBV12-3/TRBV12-4,CASSPTGGIGGANVLTF,TGTGCCAGCTCCCCGACAGGGGGCATCGGTGGGGCCAACGTCCTGACTTTC
TRBJ2-7,TRBD1,-,TRBV30,CAWSVLTDRGYEQYF,TGTGCCTGGAGTGTACTGACGGACAGGGGGTACGAGCAGTACTTC
TRBJ2-1,-,few,TRBV5-6,CASSLDPGPSNEQFF,TGTGCCAGCAGCTTGGACCCAGGGCCTTCCAATGAGCAGTTCTTC
TRBJ1-1,-,few,TRBV5-5,CASSFSGNTEAFF,TGTGCCAGCAGCTTCTCAGGGAACACTGAAGCTTTCTTT
TRBJ2-5,-,-,TRBV7-8,CASRPNTGYQETQYF,TGTGCCAGCAGGCCAAATACAGGGTACCAAGAGACCCAGTACTTC
TRBJ2-7,TRBD1,-,TRBV12-3/TRBV12-4,CASSFGRGLTYEQYF,TGTGCCAGCAGTTTTGGCAGGGGGCTGACCTACGAGCAGTACTTC
TRBJ2-2,-,many,TRBV11-2,CASSPDRNTGELFF,TGTGCCAGCAGCCCGGACAGGAACACCGGGGAGCTGTTTTTT
TRBJ2-1,TRBD2,-,TRBV18,CASSPTSGRARDEQFF,TGTGCCAGCTCACCAACGAGCGGGAGGGCCCGGGATGAGCAGTTCTTC
TRBJ2-7,TRBD1,-,TRBV12-3/TRBV12-4,CASSKGGTYEQYF,TGTGCCAGCAGTAAAGGGGGCACCTACGAGCAGTACTTC
TRBJ2-3,-,few,TRBV20-1,CSASPPGADTQYF,TGCAGTGCTAGTCCCCCGGGCGCAGATACGCAGTATTTT
TRBJ1-6,TRBD1,-,TRBV12-3/TRBV12-4,CASSLGQNWGSPLHF,TGTGCCAGCAGTCTGGGACAGAATTGGGGCTCACCCCTCCACTTT
TRBJ1-1,-,few,TRBV30,CAWSVRGLRAFF,TGTGCCTGGAGTGTCCGGGGGCTTAGAGCTTTCTTT
TRBJ2-1,TRBD1,-,TRBV11-2,CASSLTGGVEQFF,TGTGCCAGCAGCTTAACAGGGGGCGTTGAGCAGTTCTTC
TRBJ2-1,-,few,TRBV6-5,CASSRAGRGSYNEQFF,TGTGCCAGCAGTCGAGCAGGGCGGGGCTCCTACAATGAGCAGTTCTTC
TRBJ2-7,TRBD1,many,TRBV20-1,CSARATTGGEQYF,TGCAGTGCTAGAGCTACGACAGGGGGCGAGCAGTACTTC
TRBJ2-1,-,few,TRBV25-1,CASSEYGAGNNEQFF,TGTGCCAGCAGTGAATATGGGGCGGGTAACAATGAGCAGTTCTTC
TRBJ2-3,TRBD2,-,TRBV19,CASNTPRRGGGTDTQYF,TGTGCCAGTAACACACCCCGGCGGGGGGGAGGTACAGATACGCAGTATTTT
TRBJ2-3,TRBD2,-,TRBV7-2,CASSFRLAGEADTQYF,TGTGCCAGCAGTTTCAGACTAGCGGGAGAGGCAGATACGCAGTATTTT
TRBJ2-2,-,-,TRBV30,CAWNKVGELFF,TGTGCCTGGAACAAAGTAGGGGAGCTGTTTTTT
TRBJ2-5,-,-,TRBV20-1,CSAVPISLEDRGTQYF,TGCAGTGCTGTCCCGATATCTCTAGAGGACCGAGGGACCCAGTACTTC
TRBJ2-6,TRBD1,-,TRBV7-6,CASSRRTGGSGANVLTF,TGTGCCAGCAGCCGCCGAACAGGGGGCTCTGGGGCCAACGTCCTGACTTTC
TRBJ2-1,-,few,TRBV12-3/TRBV12-4,CASSFGGSWGNEQFF,TGTGCCAGCAGTTTTGGAGGGAGTTGGGGCAATGAGCAGTTCTTC
TRBJ2-2,-,-,TRBV15,CATSLEQGFTGELFF,TGTGCCACCAGCTTGGAACAGGGCTTCACCGGGGAGCTGTTTTTT
TRBJ2-5,-,-,TRBV12-3/TRBV12-4,CASSFATEGETQYF,TGTGCCAGCAGTTTTGCGACAGAGGGCGAGACCCAGTACTTC
TRBJ1-2,TRBD1,few,TRBV7-3,CASSFRDRAVNGYGYTF,TGTGCCAGCAGCTTCCGGGACAGGGCCGTAAATGGGTATGGCTACACCTTC
TRBJ1-2,TRBD1,many,TRBV7-2,CASSRNRQGRNYGYTF,TGTGCCAGCAGCCGGAACCGACAGGGCCGGAACTATGGCTACACCTTC
TRBJ1-2,-,many,TRBV3-1,CASSQGGGYTF,TGTGCCAGCAGCCAAGGGGGTGGCTACACCTTC
TRBJ1-2,TRBD1,-,TRBV29-1,CSTRQGVDYGYTF,TGCAGCACAAGACAGGGGGTGGACTATGGCTACACCTTC
TRBJ1-5,-,few,TRBV28,CASSLKDLEPQHF,TGTGCCAGCAGTTTAAAAGATTTGGAGCCCCAGCATTTT
TRBJ2-7,TRBD1,-,TRBV5-1,CASSAQGISYEQYF,TGCGCCAGCAGCGCACAGGGGATCTCCTACGAGCAGTACTTC
TRBJ1-4,-,-,TRBV5-1,CASSLRDLNEKLFF,TGCGCCAGCAGCCTCAGGGACCTTAATGAAAAACTGTTTTTT
TRBJ1-1,-,few,TRBV29-1,CSVMGTTGMNTEAFF,TGCAGCGTTATGGGCACAACGGGGATGAACACTGAAGCTTTCTTT
TRBJ2-5,-,many,TRBV4-1,CASSQPLSVSFEETQYF,TGCGCCAGCAGCCAGCCACTCAGTGTCTCGTTCGAAGAGACCCAGTACTTC
TRBJ2-2,-,few,TRBV4-3,CASSPLVTGELFF,TGCGCCAGCAGCCCACTAGTGACCGGGGAGCTGTTTTTT
TRBJ2-1,TRBD2,many,TRBV7-6,CASSQELARINEQFF,TGTGCCAGCAGCCAAGAACTAGCGCGCATCAATGAGCAGTTCTTC
TRBJ2-3,-,-,TRBV10-3,CAISADQGTDTQYF,TGTGCCATCAGTGCAGACCAGGGGACAGATACGCAGTATTTT
TRBJ2-1,-,few,TRBV7-3,CASSPTRVGSYNEQFF,TGTGCCAGCAGTCCGACTAGAGTTGGCTCCTACAATGAGCAGTTCTTC
TRBJ1-2,-,few,TRBV27,CASSPVAGVYGYTF,TGTGCCAGCAGCCCTGTGGCCGGGGTTTATGGCTACACCTTC
TRBJ1-4,-,few,TRBV27,CASSPRGGNNEKLFF,TGTGCCAGCAGTCCCCGCGGGGGGAATAATGAAAAACTGTTTTTT